The 17 T cell receptor beta chains below all came from one sample that was sequenced in a study of CD8 T cells in ankylosing spondylitis. TCRdb reprocessed the 5' RACE reads with MiXCR, giving one entry per CDR3 protein. The sample gives 210,000 or so distinct CDR3 sequences, around 8% of which show up once; roughly 4.9% is in the top ten. Sequences were obtained from blood, either unsorted or a sorted T cell fraction (not recorded which). All receptors derive from a female donor with ankylosing spondylitis or in good health (not recorded which).

The table lists this clonotype with many counts. The chain carries TRBV20-1 and TRBJ1-1; weak D call: TRBD1 (6 bases). The CDR3 is 15 amino acids. V lost 0 bases, J lost 8 bases, and 19 bases lay in between. Germline V gene data show CDR1 as DFQATT and CDR2 as SNEGSKA (reference sequence). For the CDR3, the DNA is TGCAGTGCTAGAGATCCGGGCAGGGGTCTGACCGAAGCTTTCTTT. Its translation: CSARDPGRGLTEAFF.

This clonotype was recorded at least ten times. The CDR3 DNA sequence: TGTGCCAGCAGTGAAACAGGGACAAACTCCTACGAGCAGTACTTC. Protein: CASSETGTNSYEQYF. The chain is built from TRBV28 and TRBJ2-7; D possibly corresponds to TRBD1 (6 bases). Per germline, CDR1 MDHEN and CDR2 SYDVKM. The V and J ends lost 5 bases and 0 bases respectively, with 14 bases between them. The CDR3 extends over 15 amino acids.

This rearrangement joins TRBV7-2 to TRBJ2-5; 9 bases match TRBD2. The CDR3 contains 16 residues. CDR1 is SGHTA and CDR2 is FQGNSA in the germline V gene. The trim removed 2 bases at V and 0 bases at J, leaving 4 bases unmatched. CDR3 residues: CASSLISGRYQETQYF. The CDR3 nucleotides read TGTGCCAGCAGCTTAATAAGCGGGAGGTACCAAGAGACCCAGTACTTC. Full variable domain (rest looked up from reference TRBV7-2 and TRBJ2-5): GAGVSQSPSNKVTEKGKDVELRCDPISGHTALYWYRQSLGQGLEFLIYFQGNSAPDKSGLPSDRFSAERTGGSVSTLTIQRTQQEDSAVYLCASSLISGRYQETQYFGPGTRLLVL.

This clonotype has ten or more counts. The V call is TRBV3-1, the J call TRBJ1-3, with 9 bases matching TRBD1. Germline V CDR1 and CDR2: LGHDT, YNNKEL (reference sequence). Trimming removed 1 base from V and 6 bases from J; junction bases left unmatched: 7. The CDR3 totals 16 residues. The CDR3, as DNA: TGTGCCAGCAGCCAAGGAGGGGGGACAGGGCCAAACACCATATATTTT. It is translated as CASSQGGGTGPNTIYF. Full variable domain (outside the CDR3, taken from reference TRBV3-1 and TRBJ1-3): DTAVSQTPKYLVTQMGNDKSIKCEQNLGHDTMYWYKQDSKKFLKIMFSYNNKELIINETVPNRFSPKSPDKAHLNLHINSLELGDSAVYFCASSQGGGTGPNTIYFGEGSWLTVV.

This clonotype showed up many times. The V call is TRBV6-2 or TRBV6-3, the J call TRBJ2-1, with TRBD1 identical over 10 bases. V lost 2 bases to trimming and J lost 10 bases; unmatched junction nucleotides: 5. The CDR3 totals 14 residues. Germline CDR1 MNHEY, CDR2 SVGEGT. CDR3 coding DNA: TGTGCCAGCAGTTACATGGACAGGGGGGACGAGCAGTTCTTC. As protein: CASSYMDRGDEQFF.

Remarks on this clonotype: A much larger clone lies a single base off, so this may be a read error. The chain is built from TRBV12-1 and TRBJ2-1; TRBD2 is taken as the D call from the table, unchecked against the DNA. TRBV12-1 is designated a pseudogene. This CDR3 is built from 13 residues. CDR3 bases: TGTGCCAGCAGCCGTGGACTATACAATGAGCAGTTCTTC. This codes for CASSRGLYNEQFF.

This clonotype was found many times. The chain uses TRBV7-9 and TRBJ1-1; TRBD1 is a possible D gene (5 bases). Between the trimmed V and J ends, which lost 8 bases and 3 bases, there was a span of 19 bases. The CDR3 length is 15 residues. The germline CDR1 and CDR2 sequences are SEHNR and FQNEAQ (reference sequence). The CDR3: CASHSSRRGDTEAFF. CDR3 nucleotides: TGTGCCAGCCACAGCTCTAGGAGAGGGGACACTGAAGCTTTCTTT.

This clonotype was detected a few times. The J gene is TRBJ2-3, the V gene TRBV11-1; 12 positions agree with TRBD2. Trimming took 1 base from V and 1 from J; bases not matched to a gene: 6. The length of the CDR3 is 18 residues. In germline, CDR1 is SGHAT, CDR2 FQDESV (reference sequence). CDR3 loop: CASSLGLTSGRGTDTQYF. In DNA form, the CDR3 reads TGTGCCAGCAGCTTAGGGCTGACTAGCGGGAGAGGCACAGATACGCAGTATTTT.

This clonotype came up many times. The V gene is TRBV3-1, the J gene TRBJ2-7; TRBD1 matches 10 bases. With V trimmed by 2 bases and J by 1 base, 5 bases remained unmatched. This CDR3 is built from 16 residues. Germline CDR1 and CDR2: LGHDT and YNNKEL (reference sequence). The DNA for the CDR3 is TGTGCCAGCAGCCAAATTGACAGGGGGCTGTCCTACGAGCAGTACTTC. Its protein product is CASSQIDRGLSYEQYF.

This clonotype was counted many times. The chain employs TRBV11-2 and TRBJ1-5; the D gene is possibly TRBD1 (5 bases). The CDR3 spans 16 residues. V shed 3 bases and J shed 2 bases, with 14 bases lying between them. Germline-derived CDR1 and CDR2 are SGHAT and FQNNGV. The CDR3 DNA follows: TGTGCCAGCAGCTTCGGAGGGCAGGGAGGCAATCAGCCCCAGCATTTT. Translating gives CASSFGGQGGNQPQHF.

This clonotype came up many times. V and J are TRBV6-5 and TRBJ2-7; 7 positions agree with TRBD2. V dropped 2 bases and J dropped 4; count of bases not matched to a gene: 5. The CDR3 is 14 amino acids. Looked up from germline, CDR1 is MNHEY and CDR2 is SVGAGI. The CDR3 nucleotides read TGTGCCAGCAGTTACGGGAGCGGGAAGTACGAGCAGTACTTC. Protein product: CASSYGSGKYEQYF.

This clonotype was seen many times. The chain uses TRBV5-1 and TRBJ1-1, with no clear D. This CDR3 is 13 amino acids long. V was trimmed by 5 bases and J by 1 base, leaving 9 bases between them. Germline values: CDR1 SGHRS, CDR2 YFSETQ. Here the CDR3 reads CASRVGSNTEAFF. The CDR3 DNA follows: TGCGCCAGCAGAGTTGGTTCGAACACTGAAGCTTTCTTT.

This clonotype was recorded at least ten times. This chain links TRBV10-3 with TRBJ2-1, with 8 bases that match TRBD1. There are 16 residues in the CDR3. V shed 2 bases, J shed 6 bases, and the junction held 9 bases outside the gene matches. Germline V gene lookup returns CDR1 ENHRY and CDR2 SYGVKD. CDR3 sequence: CAISEIRGQGGNEQFF. The DNA of the CDR3 is TGTGCCATCAGTGAGATTCGTGGACAGGGTGGCAATGAGCAGTTCTTC.

This clonotype turned up a few times. V gene TRBV6-2 or TRBV6-3 combines with J gene TRBJ2-7; D remains unclear. The CDR3 runs to 14 residues. V lost 8 bases and J lost 3, with 17 bases in between. Germline V gene sequence: CDR1 MNHEY, CDR2 SVGEGT. CDR3 protein: CASRPQKRYYEQYF. DNA of the CDR3: TGTGCCAGCCGTCCACAGAAAAGATACTACGAGCAGTACTTC.

This clonotype was seen repeatedly, ten times or more. The chain employs TRBV10-3 and TRBJ2-3, with TRBD2 matching 10 bases. Trimming at V came to 6 bases and at J to 5 bases, leaving 11 bases not matched to a gene. Germline V gives CDR1 ENHRY, CDR2 SYGVKD. The CDR3 length is 16 residues. CDR3 loop: CAIRATSGRAGDTQYF. The CDR3 coding sequence is TGTGCCATCAGGGCTACCAGCGGGAGGGCCGGAGATACGCAGTATTTT.

This clonotype came up many times. The V and J genes are TRBV10-3 and TRBJ2-7; 10 bases fit TRBD2. V gave up 4 bases and J gave up 2 bases; unmatched junction bases: 2. Per the germline V gene, CDR1 is ENHRY and CDR2 is SYGVKD. The CDR3 runs 14 residues. CDR3 DNA sequence: TGTGCCATCAGTGCTAGCGGGGGTACCTACGAGCAGTACTTC. Amino acid sequence: CAISASGGTYEQYF.

This clonotype has only a few counts. V and J are TRBV7-9 and TRBJ2-3; 12 positions match TRBD2. Germline CDR1 reads SEHNR; CDR2 reads FQNEAQ (reference sequence). The CDR3 is 17 amino acids. With V trimmed by 3 bases and J by 6 bases, 10 bases remained unmatched. CDR3: CASSFPATSGSFDTQYF. The CDR3 bases are TGTGCCAGCAGCTTTCCCGCGACTAGCGGGAGTTTCGATACGCAGTATTTT.